One sample yielded the 18 T cell receptor beta chains listed below, sequenced in a study of shared clonotypes between healthy human individuals. Profiling relied on immunoSEQ multiplex PCR, and the TCRdb table lists in-frame clones only, not all of them. The sample lists 1.6 million or so clones, approximately 98.5% occurring once. The sample comprised naive CD4+ T cells sorted from blood. As for subset: CD45RA+ positively selected. The receptors here all came from a man in his thirties or forties in good health.

V gene TRBV13 combines with J gene TRBJ2-5; D is ambiguous. The CDR3 sequence is 14 residues long. Trimming left V 2 bases short and J 3 bases short, with 10 bases between. The germline CDR1 and CDR2 sequences are PRHDT and FYEKMQ (reference sequence). For the CDR3, the DNA is TGTGCCAGCAGCTTAATGGGTTTGGAAGAGACCCAGTACTTC. It codes for CASSLMGLEETQYF.

The V call is TRBV6-5, the J call TRBJ1-4, with D possibly being TRBD1 (5 bases). The V gene's germline CDR1 is MNHEY and CDR2 SVGAGI. The ends were cut back, 5 bases at V and 5 bases at J, with 12 bases in the middle. The CDR3 is 14 residues long. The CDR3 DNA reads as TGTGCCAGCAGTCTCAGACAGATGAATGAAAAACTGTTTTTT. It translates to CASSLRQMNEKLFF.

V and J are TRBV19 and TRBJ2-1; no reliable D call. CDR3 length: 13 residues. V lost 8 bases and J lost 2, with 10 bases in between. In germline, CDR1 is LNHDA, CDR2 SQIVND (reference sequence). The CDR3 here is CASREAAYNEQFF. The CDR3 DNA is TGTGCCAGTCGAGAGGCAGCCTACAATGAGCAGTTCTTC.

The rearrangement joins TRBV19 to TRBJ2-7, with 7 nucleotides matching TRBD2. The V and J ends lost 7 bases and 4 bases, in that order; junction bases with no gene match: 10. Germline V CDR1 and CDR2: LNHDA, SQIVND (reference sequence). The CDR3 extends over 14 amino acids. CDR3 protein: CASTFTGRTYEQYF. As DNA, the CDR3 is TGTGCCAGTACCTTTACCGGGAGGACGTACGAGCAGTACTTC.

Details on this clone: Other DNA sequences in the same sample also yield this CDR3. The gene calls are TRBV18 and TRBJ2-4; D might be TRBD1 (6 bases). Germline assignment: CDR1 KGHSH and CDR2 LQKENI. This CDR3 has 13 residues. The germline V and J ends were trimmed by 3 bases and 6 bases, with 9 bases remaining between them. The CDR3 DNA follows: TGTGCCAGCTCACCGGACAGATCAAACATTCAGTACTTC. Protein product: CASSPDRSNIQYF.

A note on this clone: The sample holds other DNA sequences that translate to the same CDR3. This chain connects TRBV2 to TRBJ2-3; the D is unclear. V was clipped by 6 bases and J by 3 bases, with 4 bases between them. The CDR3 sequence is 11 residues long. Germline V gene data show CDR1 as SNHLY and CDR2 as FYNNEI. CDR3: CASRETDTQYF. The CDR3, as DNA: TGTGCCAGCAGGGAGACAGATACGCAGTATTTT.

V gene TRBV29-1 combines with J gene TRBJ2-1, with D hard to call. V was trimmed by 6 bases and J by 0 bases, leaving 15 bases between them. Germline assignment: CDR1 SQVTM and CDR2 ANQGSEA. The CDR3 loop spans 15 amino acids. DNA for the CDR3: TGCAGCGTGTTGTCCCAACTGGTCTCCTACAATGAGCAGTTCTTC. Translating gives CSVLSQLVSYNEQFF.

V gene TRBV7-6 combines with J gene TRBJ2-5; D uncertain. The V end lost 1 base, the J end lost 5 bases, and 14 bases lay between the germline ends. CDR3 length: 15 residues. The V gene's germline CDR1 is SGHVS and CDR2 FNYEAQ. The CDR3, as DNA: TGTGCCAGCAGCTTAGTTTCACCCTATGGGGAGACCCAGTACTTC. Amino acids: CASSLVSPYGETQYF.

This chain joins TRBV7-8 and TRBJ2-7; D ambiguous. From germline, CDR1 is SGHVS and CDR2 FQNEAQ. The length of the CDR3 is 13 residues. V lost 2 bases to trimming and J lost 2 bases, with 7 bases between them. Here the CDR3 reads CASSLIGTYEQYF. The CDR3 nucleotides are TGTGCCAGCAGCTTAATAGGGACCTACGAGCAGTACTTC.

The chain couples TRBV7-8 to TRBJ1-3, with D possibly matching TRBD1 (5 bases). CDR1 is SGHVS and CDR2 is FQNEAQ in the germline V gene. Trimming shortened V by 5 bases and J by 0 bases, and 11 bases separated the two germline ends. This CDR3 has 15 amino acids. Here the CDR3 DNA reads TGTGCCAGCAGCCCCCAGACAGTCTCTGGAAACACCATATATTTT. Translating gives CASSPQTVSGNTIYF.

CDR3 coding DNA: TGTGCCAGCAGCTTGGCGGGACTAGCGGGACGCACAGATACGCAGTATTTT. Its translation: CASSLAGLAGRTDTQYF. The chain carries TRBV5-4 and TRBJ2-3; the match to TRBD2 covers 13 bases. V lost 0 bases and J lost 1; bases outside the gene matches: 2. The CDR3 has 17 residues. Germline V lookup: CDR1 SGHNT, CDR2 YYREEE (reference sequence).

J is TRBJ2-1 and V is TRBV6-1, with D perhaps TRBD2 (7 bases). V lost 2 bases and J lost 10, with 15 bases in between. The CDR3 totals 14 residues. Germline lookup yields CDR1 MNHNS and CDR2 SASEGT. The CDR3: CASSERGRGAEQFF. The DNA of the CDR3 is TGTGCCAGCAGTGAAAGGGGGAGGGGGGCCGAGCAGTTCTTC.

The V and J genes are TRBV29-1 and TRBJ2-7; D is unclear. The CDR3 has 12 amino acids. V was pared by 6 bases and J by 2 bases, with 11 bases between. Germline V lookup: CDR1 SQVTM, CDR2 ANQGSEA. CDR3 in amino acids: CSVRGETYEQYF. Here the CDR3 DNA reads TGCAGCGTCCGAGGTGAAACCTACGAGCAGTACTTC.

The rearrangement links TRBV4-3 to TRBJ2-1, with 11 bases fitting TRBD2. The CDR3 sequence is 17 residues long. Per the germline V gene, CDR1 is LGHNA and CDR2 is YSLEER. The V gene end was trimmed by 2 bases and the J gene end by 5 bases; junction bases not matched to a gene: 8. The chain's CDR3 is CASSQQHLAGGHNEQFF. In DNA, the CDR3 is TGCGCCAGCAGCCAACAGCATCTAGCGGGAGGACACAATGAGCAGTTCTTC.

The V call is TRBV6-5, the J call TRBJ1-2, with D possibly TRBD1 on 6 matching bases. CDR3 length: 13 amino acids. Trimming stripped 6 bases from V and 6 bases from J, with 14 bases between. The germline gives CDR1 MNHEY, CDR2 SVGAGI. The CDR3 nucleotides read TGTGCCAGCAGCCAATGGCAGGGGAATGGCTACACCTTC. As protein: CASSQWQGNGYTF.

The CDR3 region is CASSLSGTTYEQYF. The CDR3 DNA sequence: TGTGCCAGCAGCTTAAGCGGGACCACCTACGAGCAGTACTTC. V is TRBV11-3 and J is TRBJ2-7; TRBD2 matches 7 bases. The trim removed 2 bases at V and 2 bases at J, leaving 3 bases unmatched. The CDR3 loop spans 14 amino acids. Germline V gene data show CDR1 as SGHNT and CDR2 as YENEEA. Full variable domain (rest looked up from reference TRBV11-3 and TRBJ2-7): EAGVVQSPRYKIIEKKQPVAFWCNPISGHNTLYWYLQNLGQGPELLIRYENEEAVDDSQLPKDRFSAERLKGVDSTLKIQPAELGDSAVYLCASSLSGTTYEQYFGPGTRLTVT.

The chain recombines TRBV28 with TRBJ2-1; D may be TRBD2 (6 bases). In germline, CDR1 is MDHEN, CDR2 SYDVKM. The CDR3 loop spans 15 amino acids. V was trimmed by 2 bases and J by 4 bases, leaving 12 bases between them. CDR3 in amino acids: CASSLGESGYNEQFF. CDR3 coding DNA: TGTGCCAGCAGTTTAGGGGAAAGCGGGTACAATGAGCAGTTCTTC.

This chain links TRBV11-2 with TRBJ2-7; 11 bases are a match to TRBD2. Germline V CDR1 and CDR2: SGHAT, FQNNGV. Losses at the gene ends were 1 base for V and 2 bases for J; bases not matched to a gene: 13. This CDR3 has 19 amino acids. DNA for the CDR3: TGTGCCAGCAGCTTAGCCGCCTCGGGACTAGCGGTTCGAACCTACGAGCAGTACTTC. Protein product: CASSLAASGLAVRTYEQYF.